The rows below give T cell receptor beta chains drawn from one sample of a study of neurological immune-mediated disorders. In TCRdb, the 5' RACE reads were re-called with MiXCR into one record per CDR3 protein. The sample includes tens of thousands of distinct CDR3 sequences, over 4.5% of them seen just once. Sequences were obtained from CD4+ T cells from blood. The source of these receptors is a woman aged 18-29 years with multiple sclerosis. CDR3s include the opening cysteine and the closing phenylalanine or tryptophan. D genes are given only for firm matches. The size field is filled for only some rows; it gives once, few, many or a size class.

TRBD2 TRBJ2-7 TRBV5-1 many CASSLNLAGGAYEQYF TGCGCCAGCAGCTTGAACTTAGCGGGGGGTGCCTACGAGCAGTACTTC
. TRBJ1-2 TRBV7-2 many CASSFRDPIYGYTF TGTGCCAGCAGCTTCCGGGACCCAATCTATGGCTACACCTTC
. TRBJ2-2 TRBV7-9 . CASSLQGENTGELFF TGTGCCAGCAGCTTACAGGGAGAGAACACCGGGGAGCTGTTTTTT
TRBD1 TRBJ1-2 TRBV5-1 many CASSKTGDNYGYTF TGCGCCAGCAGCAAGACAGGGGATAACTATGGCTACACCTTC
TRBD1 TRBJ2-2 TRBV30 many CAWRQGDRNTGELFF TGTGCCTGGAGACAGGGGGACCGGAACACCGGGGAGCTGTTTTTT
TRBD2 TRBJ2-3 TRBV9 many CASSGRSSGILSTDTQYF TGTGCCAGCAGCGGCAGATCTAGCGGGATACTTAGCACAGATACGCAGTATTTT
. TRBJ1-2 TRBV20-1 many CSAPPGAGVHGYTF TGCAGTGCCCCTCCGGGGGCGGGGGTCCATGGCTACACCTTC
TRBD1 TRBJ1-3 TRBV30 many CAWSVPGQGYF TGTGCCTGGAGTGTACCTGGACAGGGGTATTTT
. TRBJ1-1 TRBV20-1 many CSASPGSRANTEAFF TGCAGTGCTAGCCCGGGGTCGCGGGCGAACACTGAAGCTTTCTTT
TRBD2 TRBJ2-3 TRBV7-9 few CASSLQTSGGVLGDTQYF TGTGCCAGCAGCTTACAGACTAGCGGGGGGGTCCTGGGAGATACGCAGTATTTT
. TRBJ2-3 TRBV7-3 many CASSSDRPSGTDTQYF TGTGCCAGCAGCTCCGACAGGCCATCTGGCACAGATACGCAGTATTTT
. TRBJ2-2 TRBV29-1 many CSVDRRGGTGELFF TGCAGCGTTGATCGCAGGGGGGGCACCGGGGAGCTGTTTTTT
. TRBJ1-1 TRBV20-1 many CSARGGAGFRFF TGCAGTGCTAGAGGGGGGGCGGGTTTTCGGTTCTTT
TRBD2 TRBJ2-1 TRBV24-1 many CATSDSSTSGGRNEQFF TGTGCCACCAGTGATTCCTCGACTAGCGGGGGAAGGAATGAGCAGTTCTTC
. TRBJ2-5 TRBV6-6 many CASSFEAAQYF TGTGCCAGCAGTTTTGAAGCGGCCCAGTACTTC
. TRBJ2-7 TRBV12-3/TRBV12-4 few CASSLTASSNYEQYF TGTGCCAGCAGTTTAACTGCTAGCTCGAACTACGAGCAGTACTTC
TRBD1 TRBJ1-1 TRBV6-5 many CASSYQLPGQGPKTQAFF TGTGCCAGCAGTTACCAGCTCCCGGGACAGGGGCCTAAGACCCAAGCTTTCTTT
TRBD1 TRBJ2-3 TRBV6-6 . CASRSNRGRNTDTQYF TGTGCCAGCAGAAGCAACAGGGGGCGAAACACAGATACGCAGTATTTT
TRBD1 TRBJ2-1 TRBV5-1 many CASTSLLRDRGYNEQFF TGCGCCAGCACCTCACTACTCCGGGACAGGGGATACAATGAGCAGTTCTTC
TRBD2 TRBJ2-1 TRBV18 . CASSPNLRRGAYNEQFF TGTGCCAGCTCACCAAATCTCCGCCGGGGGGCCTACAATGAGCAGTTCTTC
. TRBJ1-2 TRBV5-1 many CASSLVADLNLNGYTF TGCGCCAGCAGCTTGGTGGCAGATTTGAATCTGAATGGCTACACCTTC
TRBD1 TRBJ1-1 TRBV20-1 many CSANVQGAYTEAFF TGCAGTGCGAACGTACAGGGGGCGTACACTGAAGCTTTCTTT
. TRBJ1-2 TRBV4-1 . CASSQETAPNYGYTF TGCGCCAGCAGCCAAGAAACAGCTCCTAACTATGGCTACACCTTC
. TRBJ1-5 TRBV4-2 many CASSQVLGANQPQHF TGTGCCAGCAGCCAAGTTTTAGGGGCAAATCAGCCCCAGCATTTT
. TRBJ1-1 TRBV29-1 few CSVDDGANTEAFF TGCAGCGTTGACGACGGGGCGAACACTGAAGCTTTCTTT
TRBD1 TRBJ2-7 TRBV6-1 many CASNRQGGSSYEQYF TGTGCCAGCAACCGACAGGGGGGGAGCTCCTACGAGCAGTACTTC
. TRBJ2-1 TRBV5-1 many CASSLGGPSNEQFF TGCGCCAGCAGCTTAGGGGGGCCCTCGAATGAGCAGTTCTTC
. TRBJ1-5 TRBV20-1 . CSARRLGEGNQPQHF TGCAGTGCTAGAAGATTGGGGGAGGGTAATCAGCCCCAGCATTTT
TRBD2 TRBJ2-7 TRBV12-3/TRBV12-4 many CASSSPGLAPYEQYF TGTGCCAGCAGTTCCCCCGGACTAGCCCCCTACGAGCAGTACTTC
TRBD2 TRBJ2-3 TRBV4-3 many CASSQGLAGGPEDTQYF TGCGCCAGCAGCCAGGGACTAGCGGGAGGGCCCGAAGATACGCAGTATTTT
. TRBJ2-1 TRBV10-2 many CASRSLTGNEQFF TGCGCCAGCAGGAGCCTAACAGGGAACGAGCAGTTCTTC
TRBD1 TRBJ1-4 TRBV5-1 many CASSRTGGDEKLFF TGCGCCAGCAGCAGAACAGGGGGAGATGAAAAACTGTTTTTT
. TRBJ2-1 TRBV14 many CASSQDLRSYNEQFF TGTGCCAGCAGCCAAGATCTCCGCTCCTACAATGAGCAGTTCTTC
. TRBJ2-7 TRBV2 many CASSEQHEQYF TGTGCCAGCAGTGAACAGCACGAGCAGTACTTC
. TRBJ1-1 TRBV11-2 many CASSSTENTEAFF TGTGCCAGCAGCTCAACAGAGAACACTGAAGCTTTCTTT
TRBD1 TRBJ1-5 TRBV19 . CASSTVRGRRNQPQHF TGTGCCAGTAGTACGGTCAGGGGGAGGCGCAATCAGCCCCAGCATTTT
TRBD2 TRBJ2-1 TRBV3-1 many CASSRVLAGATNEQFF TGTGCCAGCAGCCGAGTCCTAGCGGGGGCTACCAATGAGCAGTTCTTC
TRBD1 TRBJ1-1 TRBV6-2/TRBV6-3 many CASRGAITRGALEAFF TGTGCCAGCAGGGGGGCGATCACCAGGGGGGCCCTAGAAGCTTTCTTT
. TRBJ2-5 TRBV6-2/TRBV6-3 few CASSPWATGKETQYF TGTGCCAGCAGTCCCTGGGCAACCGGTAAAGAGACCCAGTACTTC
TRBD1 TRBJ2-7 TRBV18 . CASSPDRGPEQYF TGTGCCAGCTCACCGGACAGGGGTCCGGAGCAGTACTTC
. TRBJ2-3 TRBV20-1 many CSARGSHRLTDTQYF TGCAGTGCTAGGGGTAGCCACAGGCTCACAGATACGCAGTATTTT
. TRBJ1-3 TRBV29-1 few CSVRGLSSGNTIYF TGCAGCGTCCGTGGTCTCAGCTCTGGAAACACCATATATTTT
. TRBJ1-3 TRBV5-1 many CASSLGQSSGNTIYF TGCGCCAGCAGCCTCGGACAGAGCTCTGGAAACACCATATATTTT
. TRBJ2-7 TRBV5-1 many CASSLNYIGTPYEQYF TGCGCCAGCAGCCTCAATTACATAGGGACCCCCTACGAGCAGTACTTC
. TRBJ2-1 TRBV20-1 few CSARDLQGAGMVNEQFF TGCAGTGCTAGAGATCTTCAGGGAGCGGGTATGGTCAATGAGCAGTTCTTC
. TRBJ2-1 TRBV20-1 many CSAATTSTIINEQFF TGCAGTGCTGCCACTACTAGTACGATTATCAATGAGCAGTTCTTC
TRBD2 TRBJ2-2 TRBV12-3/TRBV12-4 many CASSERQPGGTGELFF TGTGCCAGCAGTGAAAGGCAGCCGGGGGGCACCGGGGAGCTGTTTTTT
TRBD1 TRBJ2-7 TRBV6-2/TRBV6-3 . CASRQDREFSYEQYF TGTGCCAGCAGACAAGACAGGGAGTTTTCCTACGAGCAGTACTTC
. TRBJ2-4 TRBV25-1 many CASSETGAKNIQYF TGTGCCAGCAGTGAAACGGGAGCCAAAAACATTCAGTACTTC
. TRBJ1-4 TRBV20-1 many CSAQDSSATNEKLFF TGCAGTGCCCAGGACAGCTCTGCAACTAATGAAAAACTGTTTTTT
TRBD1 TRBJ2-1 TRBV29-1 . CSGRTGGYNEQFF TGCAGCGGAAGGACAGGGGGGTACAATGAGCAGTTCTTC